The present T cell receptor beta chain was sequenced within a study of T cells in Graves' hyperthyroidism and ophthalmopathy. Regarding the study as a whole: Among thyroid clonotypes expanded above 0.001, most also appeared in blood. Ophthalmopathy was predicted by the model a median of approximately 6 months ahead of onset.

Disease duration under 2 months; hyperthyroidism patients were aged 18 to 65. Uncontrolled infection, other autoimmune disease, pregnancy and lactation each barred patients from inclusion. A remark on this clonotype: What it binds is not known.

The CDR3 regions of TCR beta were amplified from RNA transcripts. The HTBI primer set drove a first-round RT-PCR of the TCR CDR3. TCRdb re-called the multiplex PCR reads through MiXCR, storing one row per CDR3 protein. The sample has approximately 400,000 distinct CDR3 sequences; less than 15% are singletons. The CDR3 is 19 amino acids. Germline CDR1 is MGHRA and CDR2 is YSYEKL. V lost 4 bases and J lost 4, with 27 bases in between. The V gene is TRBV4-1, the J gene TRBJ2-3; TRBD2 is a possible D gene (6 bases). This receptor was identified in a man aged 30-40 years with Graves' hyperthyroidism that later progressed to Graves' ophthalmopathy. Sequencing input: blood. CDR3: CASSPRRDGTLPKADTQYF. The CDR3, as DNA: TGCGCCAGCAGCCCAAGGCGGGACGGAACGTTGCCTAAGGCAGATACGCAGTATTTT.